This paragraph covers one T cell receptor (beta chain) sequence. Its antigen is not identified. The sample comes from a study of cytotoxic CD8 clonotypes in ibrutinib-treated CLL. About the study: Of a cohort that held around 10 relapsed/refractory and some 15 treatment-naive patients, fewer than 18 were IGHV unmutated. Recorded responses included about 25 partial and 2 complete; following median roughly 70 months, roughly 15 stayed remitted and roughly 12 progressed.

The study's findings and limits: Clonality was elevated at ibrutinib response and had returned toward baseline at progression. Researchers report that baseline clonality outpaced age-matched healthy donors and tracked circulating CD8+ T-cell counts.

Produced via immunoSEQ multiplex PCR; TCRdb's table is partial and in-frame only. Of roughly 250,000 clones in the sample, 60% to 75% were seen once. V trimming: 1 base; J trimming: 5 bases; junction bases outside the gene matches: 11. CDR3 length equals 17 residues. CDR1 is SGHTA, CDR2 FQGTGA, per germline. The rearrangement uses TRBV7-3 and TRBJ2-5, with 9 positions matching TRBD2. This receptor was identified in a human donor with chronic lymphocytic leukemia. Sequencing used PBMCs, obtained after 24 months of ibrutinib treatment. The CDR3 DNA sequence: TGTGCCAGCAGCTTAAGGGGTGGCGGGAGGGAACGGGAGACCCAGTACTTC. Translating gives CASSLRGGGRERETQYF.